The 21 T cell receptor beta chains given below trace back to one sample, sequenced in a study of blood T cell repertoires in COVID-19. Sequencing used immunoSEQ multiplex PCR; TCRdb keeps in-frame clones, though not all of them. The sample records about 300,000 clones, 70% to 90% being singletons. Sequenced sample: PBMCs or T cells enriched from blood (not recorded which). Receptors originate from a woman in her twenties or thirties who had recovered from COVID-19.

Written as DNA, the CDR3 is TGCGCCAGCACGTCCTGGGGGGGGTTGGATGGCTACACCTTC. As protein: CASTSWGGLDGYTF. The chain carries TRBV10-2 and TRBJ1-2; D might be TRBD1 (5 bases). The CDR3 is 14 amino acids. The V gene's germline CDR1 is WSHSY and CDR2 SAAADI. Trimming took 7 bases from V and 6 from J, leaving 18 bases between them.

This chain joins TRBV18 and TRBJ2-1, with a weak D call TRBD1 (5 bases). The CDR3 runs 14 residues. Germline CDR1 and CDR2: KGHSH and LQKENI. V shed 2 bases and J shed 10 bases, with 15 bases lying between them. CDR3 sequence (DNA): TGTGCCAGCTCACCAACTTCAGGGAATAGGGAGCAGTTCTTC. Protein sequence: CASSPTSGNREQFF.

This sequence joins TRBV6-5 and TRBJ1-5, with a tentative D call TRBD1 (6 bases). CDR1 and CDR2 from the germline V gene are MNHEY and SVGAGI. This CDR3 contains 15 residues. V lost 6 bases and J lost 2, with 14 bases in between. The CDR3 reads CASRNTGIGNQPQHF. The DNA for the CDR3 is TGTGCCAGCAGAAATACAGGGATCGGCAATCAGCCCCAGCATTTT.

This sequence joins TRBV2 and TRBJ1-5, with TRBD1 matching 7 bases. V shed 3 bases, J shed 15 bases, and the junction held 11 bases outside the gene matches. CDR3 length: 13 residues. Germline V CDR1 and CDR2: SNHLY, FYNNEI. The CDR3 here is CASSERETGRGHF. The CDR3 nucleotides are TGTGCCAGCAGTGAGAGGGAGACAGGGCGAGGGCATTTT.

The rearrangement uses TRBV11-3 and TRBJ1-1; tentatively, D is TRBD1 (6 bases). CDR1 is SGHNT and CDR2 is YENEEA in the germline V gene. This CDR3 comprises 14 residues. V lost 5 bases and J 0 bases, leaving 10 bases between the germline ends. The CDR3 protein is CASSRDRLNTEAFF. The CDR3 nucleotides read TGTGCCAGCAGCCGAGACAGGTTGAACACTGAAGCTTTCTTT.

The chain has TRBV12-3 or TRBV12-4 and TRBJ2-7; TRBD2 is a possible D gene (6 bases). Deletions cut 6 bases from V and 5 bases from J, with 11 bases between. The CDR3 totals 12 residues. The CDR3 DNA follows: TGTGCCAGCAGACGGGACTGGGACGAGCAGTACTTC. Translated: CASRRDWDEQYF.

Comments on this clone: At the DNA level, this CDR3 is encoded by other sequences in the same sample as well. This sequence joins TRBV27 and TRBJ1-5; D gene uncertain. The CDR3 extends over 14 amino acids. Germline-derived CDR1 and CDR2 are MNHEY and SMNVEV (reference sequence). The V end lost 6 bases, the J end lost 1 base, and 10 bases lay between the germline ends. CDR3 coding DNA: TGTGCCAGCAGCCTGGGAGGGAGCAATCAGCCCCAGCATTTT. This encodes CASSLGGSNQPQHF.

V usage is TRBV7-2 and J usage is TRBJ1-5, with 12 bases lining up with TRBD1. Germline V gives CDR1 SGHTA, CDR2 FQGNSA. V lost 5 bases and J lost 7; bases outside the gene matches: 12. The CDR3 is 17 amino acids. The CDR3 DNA reads as TGTGCCAGCAGCCCAGCAGGGACAGGGGGCTGGGGACAGCCCCAGCATTTT. It codes for CASSPAGTGGWGQPQHF.

This clone has only a few counts. The V call is TRBV4-3, the J call TRBJ1-4, with 10 bases aligning to TRBD1. CDR3 length: 15 residues. Germline-derived CDR1 and CDR2 are LGHNA and YSLEER. J was trimmed by 7 bases and V by 3 bases; bases with no gene match: 5. CDR3 sequence reads: CASSQQTGGGEKLFF. In DNA, the CDR3 is TGCGCCAGCAGCCAGCAGACAGGGGGCGGTGAAAAACTGTTTTTT.

The rearrangement uses TRBV2 and TRBJ1-5, with 8 bases fitting TRBD1. CDR3 length equals 14 residues. Germline assignment: CDR1 SNHLY and CDR2 FYNNEI. The trim removed 8 bases at V and 4 bases at J, leaving 7 bases unmatched. CDR3 residues: CASGGGQGNQPQHF. CDR3 DNA sequence: TGTGCCAGCGGAGGAGGACAGGGAAATCAGCCCCAGCATTTT.

This chain connects TRBV9 to TRBJ1-5; D is possibly TRBD1 (6 bases). This CDR3 region has 17 residues. Germline V gene sequence: CDR1 SGDLS, CDR2 YYNGEE. V lost 0 bases and J 1 base, leaving 14 bases between the germline ends. CDR3 coding DNA: TGTGCCAGCAGCGTAGGCGGACAGTTTAGCAGCAATCAGCCCCAGCATTTT. Its translation: CASSVGGQFSSNQPQHF.

The chain employs TRBV7-6 and TRBJ1-2; D is perhaps TRBD1 (5 bases). Germline V gene data show CDR1 as SGHVS and CDR2 as FNYEAQ. The CDR3 is 15 residues long. Trimming stripped 3 bases from V and 3 bases from J, with 14 bases between. The CDR3: CASSLGGRSDYGYTF. In DNA, the CDR3 is TGTGCCAGCAGCTTGGGGGGACGTTCGGACTATGGCTACACCTTC. Full variable domain (rest looked up from reference TRBV7-6 and TRBJ1-2): GAGVSQSPRYKVTKRGQDVALRCDPISGHVSLYWYRQALGQGPEFLTYFNYEAQQDKSGLPNDRFSAERPEGSISTLTIQRTEQRDSAMYRCASSLGGRSDYGYTFGSGTRLTVV.

The chain has TRBV18 and TRBJ1-1; D perhaps matches TRBD1 (5 bases). V was shortened by 1 base and J by 4 bases, with 10 bases between the two germline ends. There are 14 residues in the CDR3. Germline CDR1 is KGHSH and CDR2 is LQKENI. In DNA, the CDR3 is TGTGCCAGCTCACCACTGCTCGGGGGCACTGAAGCTTTCTTT. It translates to CASSPLLGGTEAFF.

The V gene is TRBV5-8, the J gene TRBJ2-3; 9 bases align to TRBD1. After removal of 4 bases from V and 4 bases from J, the junction contained 10 bases not matched to a gene. This CDR3 is built from 16 residues. CDR1 is SGHTS and CDR2 is YDEGEE in the germline V gene. The DNA of the CDR3 is TGTGCCAGCAGCCCCAGAAGAGGGACAGGGCCAGATACGCAGTATTTT. This translates into CASSPRRGTGPDTQYF. The full variable domain, with the rest looked up from reference TRBV5-8 and TRBJ2-3, is EAGVTQSPTHLIKTRGQQATLRCSPISGHTSVYWYQQALGLGLQFLLWYDEGEERNRGNFPPRFSGRQFPNYSSELNVNALELEDSALYLCASSPRRGTGPDTQYFGPGTRLTVL.

The V gene is TRBV21-1, the J gene TRBJ1-4; the table's TRBD1 call for D was not verified on the DNA. TRBV21-1 has pseudogene status. The length of the CDR3 is 14 residues. The CDR3 nucleotides read TGTGCCAGCAGAATAAGGGGGTGGGATGAAAAACTGTTTTTT. Translating it yields CASRIRGWDEKLFF.

The V call is TRBV7-8, the J call TRBJ2-5, with TRBD2 as a possible D gene (6 bases). Germline CDR1 and CDR2: SGHVS and FQNEAQ. CDR3 length: 13 amino acids. Trimming cost V 5 bases and J 4 bases, with 11 bases left between them. Here the CDR3 reads CASSPGTLETQYF. Written as DNA, the CDR3 is TGTGCCAGCAGCCCCGGGACTCTAGAGACCCAGTACTTC.

This clone has only one observation. J is TRBJ2-3 and V is TRBV27, with D possibly matching TRBD1 (5 bases). CDR3 length equals 14 residues. The germline V gene has CDR1 MNHEY and CDR2 SMNVEV (reference sequence). Trimming pared 2 bases from V and 1 base from J, leaving 7 bases between. This CDR3 is CASSLRGGTDTQYF. The CDR3 coding sequence is TGTGCCAGCAGTTTAAGGGGTGGCACAGATACGCAGTATTTT.

The chain carries TRBV13 and TRBJ1-2, with D perhaps matching TRBD1 (6 bases). Germline V gene data show CDR1 as PRHDT and CDR2 as FYEKMQ (reference sequence). The V end was cut by 4 bases, the J end by 7 bases, with 13 bases between. The CDR3 is made up of 13 amino acids. The CDR3 DNA follows: TGTGCCAGCAGCTCCCCGGACAGTCTTGGCTACACCTTC. It yields the protein CASSSPDSLGYTF. The entire variable domain, with the rest obtained from reference TRBV13 and TRBJ1-2, is as follows: AAGVIQSPRHLIKEKRETATLKCYPIPRHDTVYWYQQGPGQDPQFLISFYEKMQSDKGSIPDRFSAQQFSDYHSELNMSSLELGDSALYFCASSSPDSLGYTFGSGTRLTVV.

The chain employs TRBV7-9 and TRBJ2-1; 8 positions agree with TRBD2. Germline loops: CDR1 SEHNR, CDR2 FQNEAQ (reference sequence). This CDR3 is 15 amino acids long. Trimming cost V 5 bases and J 4 bases; bases outside gene matches: 7. The CDR3 loop reads CASSRRGAGYNEQFF. Written as DNA, the CDR3 is TGTGCCAGCAGCCGGCGGGGGGCGGGGTACAATGAGCAGTTCTTC.

This CDR3 reads CASSQDGRVGYTF. In nucleotides, the CDR3 is TGTGCCAGCAGCCAAGATGGGAGGGTAGGCTACACCTTC. This chain connects TRBV3-1 (or the pseudogene TRBV3-2) to TRBJ1-2; D is unresolved. Between the trimmed V and J ends, which lost 0 bases and 8 bases, there was a span of 10 bases. Germline V gene sequence: CDR1 LGHDT, CDR2 YNNKEL (reference sequence). The CDR3 is 13 amino acids.

This chain connects TRBV14 to TRBJ1-1; D might be TRBD1 (6 bases). The germline CDR1 and CDR2 sequences are SGHDN and FVKESK. This CDR3 is 14 amino acids long. Trimming took off 5 bases at V and 1 base at J, with 11 bases between the two ends. The CDR3 here is CASSLTTGNTEAFF. The CDR3 DNA reads as TGTGCCAGCAGCTTAACGACAGGGAACACTGAAGCTTTCTTT.